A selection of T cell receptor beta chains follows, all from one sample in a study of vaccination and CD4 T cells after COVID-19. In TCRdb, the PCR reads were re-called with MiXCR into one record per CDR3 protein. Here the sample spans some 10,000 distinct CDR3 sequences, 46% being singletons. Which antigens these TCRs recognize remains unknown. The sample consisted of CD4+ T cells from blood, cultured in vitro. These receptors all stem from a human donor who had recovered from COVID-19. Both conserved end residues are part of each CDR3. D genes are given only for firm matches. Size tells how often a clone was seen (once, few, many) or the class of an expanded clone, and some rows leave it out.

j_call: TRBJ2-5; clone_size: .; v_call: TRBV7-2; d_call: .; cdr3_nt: TGTGCCAGCAGCTTAGGCAGGGGGTCGGGGGTGCAAGAGACCCAGTACTTC; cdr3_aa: CASSLGRGSGVQETQYF
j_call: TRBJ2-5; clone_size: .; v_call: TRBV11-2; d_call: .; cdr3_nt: TGTGCCAGCAGCTTAACCCCCAGAGGAGGGCAAGAGACCCAGTACTTC; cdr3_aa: CASSLTPRGGQETQYF
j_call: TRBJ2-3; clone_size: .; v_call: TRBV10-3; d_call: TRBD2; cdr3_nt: TGTGCCATCAGTGAGTCACCAAGCGGGGTTCACACAGATACGCAGTATTTT; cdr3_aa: CAISESPSGVHTDTQYF
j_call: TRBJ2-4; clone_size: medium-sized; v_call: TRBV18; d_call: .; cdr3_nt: TGTGCCAGCTCACCGGCGACAGTACGCTTCGCCAAAAACATTCAGTACTTC; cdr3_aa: CASSPATVRFAKNIQYF
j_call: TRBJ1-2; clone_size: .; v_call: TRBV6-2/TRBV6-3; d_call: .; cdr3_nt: TGTGCCAGCACGTTTGGTGACGGACATAACTATGGCTACACCTTC; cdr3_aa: CASTFGDGHNYGYTF
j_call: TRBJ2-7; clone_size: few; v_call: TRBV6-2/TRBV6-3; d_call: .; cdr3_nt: TGTGCCAGCAGTTCCGGGTTAAGGTCCTACGAGCAGTACTTC; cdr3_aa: CASSSGLRSYEQYF
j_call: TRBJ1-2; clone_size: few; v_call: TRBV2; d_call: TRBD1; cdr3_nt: TGTGCCAGCAGTGAAGCTCTCGGGACAGGGAGCTACACCTTC; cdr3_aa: CASSEALGTGSYTF
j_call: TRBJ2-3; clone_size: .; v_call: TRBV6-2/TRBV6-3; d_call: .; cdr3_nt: TGTGCCAGCAGCCGCGGGACCACAGATACGCAGTATTTT; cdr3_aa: CASSRGTTDTQYF
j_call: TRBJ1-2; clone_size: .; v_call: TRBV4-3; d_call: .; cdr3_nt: TGCGCCAGCAGCCCCTCCGGGACACCGGTGGGCTATGGCTACACCTTC; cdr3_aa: CASSPSGTPVGYGYTF
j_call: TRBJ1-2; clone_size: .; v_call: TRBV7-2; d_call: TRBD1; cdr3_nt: TGTGCCAGCAGCTTAGTCTCTTTAGGCCAGGGGGCCTCTTTGTCTGGCTACACCTTC; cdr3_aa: CASSLVSLGQGASLSGYTF
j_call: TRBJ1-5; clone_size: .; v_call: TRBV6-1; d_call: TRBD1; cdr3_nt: TGTGCCAGCAGTGATGGGGACAGGGATCAGCCCCAGCATTTT; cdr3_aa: CASSDGDRDQPQHF
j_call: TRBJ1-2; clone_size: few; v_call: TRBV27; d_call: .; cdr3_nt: TGTGCCAGCAGTTTGTCCCCCTCACGGAACTATGGCTACACCTTC; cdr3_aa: CASSLSPSRNYGYTF
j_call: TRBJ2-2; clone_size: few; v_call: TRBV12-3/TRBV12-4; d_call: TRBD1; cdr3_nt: TGTGCCAGCACCCTTAAAGGGGCAGGGGGCTTCACCGGGGAGCTGTTTTTT; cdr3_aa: CASTLKGAGGFTGELFF
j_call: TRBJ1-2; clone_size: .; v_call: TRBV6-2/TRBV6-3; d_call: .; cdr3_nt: TGTGCCAGCAGCCTCGGGACATTCTATGGCTACACCTTC; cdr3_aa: CASSLGTFYGYTF
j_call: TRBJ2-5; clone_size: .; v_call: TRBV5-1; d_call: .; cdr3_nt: TGCGCCAGCAGCACTACTAGTAGTGCCTACCTATCACAAGAGACCCAGTACTTC; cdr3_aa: CASSTTSSAYLSQETQYF
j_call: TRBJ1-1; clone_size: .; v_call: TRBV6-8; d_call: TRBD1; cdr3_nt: TGTGCCAGCAGTTTAGACCACCCGACAGGGGGTGACACTGAAGCTTTCTTT; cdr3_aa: CASSLDHPTGGDTEAFF
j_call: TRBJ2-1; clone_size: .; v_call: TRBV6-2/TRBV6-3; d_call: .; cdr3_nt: TGTGCCACCAAGAAGGGGCGGAACTACAATGAGCAGTTCTTC; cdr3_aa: CATKKGRNYNEQFF
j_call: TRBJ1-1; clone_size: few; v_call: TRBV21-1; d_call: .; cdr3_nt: TGTGCCAGCAGCAAGTCCCCAATCGGGGGGCGCGGGAACACTGAAGCTTTCTTT; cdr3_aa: CASSKSPIGGRGNTEAFF
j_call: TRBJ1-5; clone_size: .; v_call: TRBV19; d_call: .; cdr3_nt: TGTGCCAGTAACGTCCTTCGGGGGAGCAATCAGCCCCAGCATTTT; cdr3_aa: CASNVLRGSNQPQHF
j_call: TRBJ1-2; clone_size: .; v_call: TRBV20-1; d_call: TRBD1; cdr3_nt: TGCAGTGCCAGGGGGAACTTTAACTATGGCTACACCTTC; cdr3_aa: CSARGNFNYGYTF
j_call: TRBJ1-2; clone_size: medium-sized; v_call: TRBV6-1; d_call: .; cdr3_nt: TGTGCCAGCAGGTTCGAGGGCTACACCTTC; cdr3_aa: CASRFEGYTF
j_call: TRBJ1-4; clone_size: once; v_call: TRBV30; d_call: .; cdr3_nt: TGTGCCTGGAAACTAAATGAAAAACTGTTTTTT; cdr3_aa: CAWKLNEKLFF
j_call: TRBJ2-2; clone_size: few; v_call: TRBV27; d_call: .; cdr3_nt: TGTGCCAGCAGTCCTTTAGGTTCCGGGACTCCGAACACCGGGGAGCTGTTTTTT; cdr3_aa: CASSPLGSGTPNTGELFF